These T cell receptor beta chains were read from a single sample in a study of T-cell reconstitution after alpha-beta-depleted transplantation in children. TCRdb processed the PCR reads anew with MiXCR; each CDR3 protein has one entry. The sample has about 980,000 distinct CDR3 sequences, about 31% seen once. The source material was PBMCs, mostly from graft donor cells, sampled 360 days after TCRalphabeta/CD19-depleted stem cell transplant. The receptor set was obtained from a boy younger than two who had a stem cell transplant for SCID, so the T cells may come from the graft donor. CDR3s include the opening cysteine and the closing phenylalanine or tryptophan. The D gene is left open where the match is weak. The size of a clone is reported for some rows only, either as once, few or many, or as a class for expanded clones.

-	TRBV5-1	-	TRBJ2-3	15	CASSLVSGVGDTQYF	TGCGCCAGCAGCTTGGTGTCAGGGGTCGGGGATACGCAGTATTTT
-	TRBV5-1	few	TRBJ2-3	16	CASSSTRPLTTDTQYF	TGCGCCAGCAGCTCGACCCGGCCTCTTACCACAGATACGCAGTATTTT
-	TRBV5-1	few	TRBJ2-1	15	CASSRVGGNYNEQFF	TGCGCCAGCAGCAGGGTGGGGGGCAACTACAATGAGCAGTTCTTC
-	TRBV28	-	TRBJ1-2	15	CASARELDSGYGYTF	TGTGCCAGCGCTAGGGAGCTGGACAGCGGCTATGGCTACACCTTC
-	TRBV20-1	-	TRBJ2-1	16	CSARDLREGPIREQFF	TGCAGTGCTAGAGATCTGCGTGAGGGTCCAATCCGGGAGCAGTTCTTC
-	TRBV5-5	-	TRBJ1-1	15	CASSFLAGDTTEAFF	TGTGCCAGCAGCTTTTTGGCAGGGGATACGACCGAAGCTTTCTTT
TRBD1	TRBV15	few	TRBJ2-6	16	CATSRDRVPGANVLTF	TGTGCCACCAGCAGGGACAGGGTTCCAGGGGCCAACGTCCTGACTTTC
TRBD1	TRBV6-5	-	TRBJ2-7	15	CASSSRQGGPYEQYF	TGTGCCAGCAGTTCTAGACAGGGTGGCCCCTACGAGCAGTACTTC
-	TRBV11-2	-	TRBJ2-1	15	CASSLGGTRAPEQFF	TGTGCCAGCAGCTTAGGGGGAACGCGGGCCCCCGAGCAGTTCTTC
-	TRBV12-3/TRBV12-4	few	TRBJ1-4	14	CASSWDGQMQKLFF	TGTGCCAGCAGTTGGGACGGTCAAATGCAAAAACTGTTTTTT
-	TRBV7-9	-	TRBJ2-5	15	CASSLAWQGRETQYF	TGTGCCAGCAGCTTAGCATGGCAGGGCAGGGAGACCCAGTACTTC
TRBD1	TRBV29-1	-	TRBJ1-2	14	CSVFGTGAHYGYTF	TGCAGCGTTTTTGGGACAGGGGCCCACTATGGCTACACCTTC
TRBD1	TRBV6-5	few	TRBJ2-4	13	CASSWHRGNIQYF	TGTGCCAGCAGTTGGCACAGGGGAAACATTCAGTACTTC
TRBD2	TRBV3-1	-	TRBJ2-3	19	CASSRLWAGDTIEADTQYF	TGTGCCAGCAGCCGGCTTTGGGCGGGAGACACAATCGAGGCCGATACGCAGTATTTT
-	TRBV5-1	-	TRBJ2-7	12	CASSLIRDEQYF	TGCGCCAGCAGCTTGATTCGCGACGAGCAGTACTTC
-	TRBV6-5	-	TRBJ2-1	15	CASSYSSFGSLEQFF	TGTGCCAGCAGTTACTCCAGCTTTGGAAGTTTGGAGCAGTTCTTC
-	TRBV6-5	-	TRBJ2-3	16	CASSYSRSLVGDTQYF	TGTGCCAGCAGTTACTCCCGCAGCCTAGTTGGGGATACGCAGTATTTT
-	TRBV19	-	TRBJ1-5	14	CASNFPNSNQPQHF	TGTGCCAGTAATTTTCCGAATAGCAATCAGCCCCAGCATTTT
-	TRBV4-1	few	TRBJ1-5	17	CASSQGGTLESNQPQHF	TGCGCCAGCAGCCAAGGAGGGACTCTTGAGAGCAATCAGCCCCAGCATTTT
-	TRBV2	few	TRBJ2-2	13	CASRAQGTGELFF	TGTGCCAGCAGGGCCCAGGGGACCGGGGAGCTGTTTTTT
TRBD2	TRBV27	-	TRBJ2-7	14	CASSSGLAVYEQYF	TGTGCCAGCAGCTCGGGACTAGCAGTATACGAGCAGTACTTC
-	TRBV6-5	-	TRBJ1-3	16	CASSYSRKGRGNTIYF	TGTGCCAGCAGTTACTCCAGGAAGGGGCGAGGAAACACCATATATTTT
-	TRBV29-1	few	TRBJ1-4	14	CSVPGGSTNEKLFF	TGCAGCGTACCCGGGGGGTCAACTAATGAAAAACTGTTTTTT
TRBD1	TRBV28	-	TRBJ2-2	15	CASTGTGGGDGELFF	TGTGCCAGCACCGGGACAGGGGGCGGGGACGGGGAGCTGTTTTTT
TRBD2	TRBV9	few	TRBJ2-5	16	CASSVGLAGDRETQYF	TGTGCCAGCAGCGTAGGATTAGCGGGGGATAGGGAGACCCAGTACTTC
-	TRBV20-1	-	TRBJ1-1	13	CSASTRAGTEAFF	TGCAGTGCTAGTACCAGGGCGGGAACTGAAGCTTTCTTT
-	TRBV29-1	-	TRBJ1-2	12	CSVWGPLYGYTF	TGCAGCGTTTGGGGACCTCTCTATGGCTACACCTTC
TRBD1	TRBV5-1	few	TRBJ1-2	14	CASSSLQGNYGYTF	TGCGCCAGCAGCTCACTACAGGGGAACTATGGCTACACCTTC
TRBD1	TRBV9	-	TRBJ2-3	14	CASSVTGTTDTQYF	TGTGCCAGCAGCGTGACAGGGACCACAGATACGCAGTATTTT
-	TRBV5-5	few	TRBJ1-3	16	CASSSAGTVSGNTIYF	TGTGCCAGCAGTTCTGCCGGGACTGTCTCTGGAAACACCATATATTTT
-	TRBV5-1	many	TRBJ2-5	13	CASSLGGPETQYF	TGCGCCAGCAGCTTAGGGGGGCCGGAGACCCAGTACTTC
-	TRBV29-1	-	TRBJ2-3	14	CSVALRISTDTQYF	TGCAGCGTTGCCTTGCGGATTAGCACAGATACGCAGTATTTT
-	TRBV27	-	TRBJ1-1	13	CASRKGPNTEAFF	TGTGCCAGCAGGAAGGGACCGAACACTGAAGCTTTCTTT
TRBD1	TRBV7-2	-	TRBJ2-1	13	CASSDDRAYEQFF	TGTGCCAGCAGTGATGACAGGGCGTATGAGCAGTTCTTC
TRBD1	TRBV12-3/TRBV12-4	-	TRBJ1-2	14	CASRPGQGNYGYTF	TGTGCCAGCAGGCCGGGACAGGGGAACTATGGCTACACCTTC
TRBD2	TRBV7-7	few	TRBJ2-2	16	CASSLISPGRAGELFF	TGTGCCAGCAGCTTAATCAGCCCGGGGAGGGCCGGGGAGCTGTTTTTT
-	TRBV27	few	TRBJ2-7	14	CASRALGIYYEQYF	TGTGCCAGCAGGGCTCTAGGGATTTATTACGAGCAGTACTTC
TRBD2	TRBV20-1	few	TRBJ2-3	14	CSAARGAGGDTQYF	TGCAGTGCTGCCAGGGGCGCGGGAGGAGATACGCAGTATTTT
-	TRBV6-2/TRBV6-3	few	TRBJ1-5	14	CATMGRQKNQPQHF	TGTGCCACCATGGGGCGGCAGAAGAATCAGCCCCAGCATTTT
TRBD2	TRBV27	-	TRBJ2-7	15	CASSKAGGISYEQYF	TGTGCCAGCAGCAAAGCGGGGGGGATCTCCTACGAGCAGTACTTC
-	TRBV6-1	-	TRBJ2-2	15	CASSPPGLIPGELFF	TGTGCCAGCAGCCCCCCAGGGTTGATTCCCGGGGAGCTGTTTTTT
TRBD2	TRBV28	-	TRBJ2-2	14	CASSWLAETGELFF	TGTGCCAGCAGTTGGCTAGCGGAAACCGGGGAGCTGTTTTTT
-	TRBV12-3/TRBV12-4	-	TRBJ1-3	16	CASSLGRLSSGNTIYF	TGTGCCAGCAGCTTGGGACGGTTGAGCTCTGGAAACACCATATATTTT
-	TRBV12-3/TRBV12-4	-	TRBJ2-1	14	CASIGIKRGNEQFF	TGTGCCAGCATTGGGATAAAGAGAGGCAATGAGCAGTTCTTC
-	TRBV7-6	-	TRBJ2-7	15	CASSLVYVESYEQYF	TGTGCCAGCAGCTTGGTTTATGTGGAGTCCTACGAGCAGTACTTC
-	TRBV27	few	TRBJ2-3	15	CASSLWAASTDTQYF	TGTGCCAGCAGTTTATGGGCAGCTAGCACAGATACGCAGTATTTT
-	TRBV12-3/TRBV12-4	few	TRBJ1-5	16	CASSLGQVEGNQPQHF	TGTGCCAGCAGTTTAGGGCAAGTTGAGGGCAATCAGCCCCAGCATTTT
-	TRBV5-1	-	TRBJ2-2	16	CASSLGGAGYTGELFF	TGCGCCAGCAGCTTGGGCGGGGCCGGATACACCGGGGAGCTGTTTTTT
-	TRBV27	few	TRBJ1-5	15	CASSPGAVGGQPQHF	TGTGCCAGCAGCCCAGGGGCAGTGGGAGGCCAGCCCCAGCATTTT
-	TRBV7-9	few	TRBJ1-1	13	CASCDWSTTEAFF	TGTGCCAGCTGTGATTGGAGTACCACTGAAGCTTTCTTT
TRBD2	TRBV10-3	few	TRBJ2-7	16	CAISDRTSGGPHEQYF	TGTGCCATCAGTGATCGGACTAGCGGGGGACCCCACGAGCAGTACTTC
-	TRBV4-3	-	TRBJ2-2	14	CASSGDLNTGELFF	TGCGCCAGCAGTGGCGACCTGAACACCGGGGAGCTGTTTTTT
-	TRBV7-9	-	TRBJ1-5	17	CASRLTGRSDSNQPQHF	TGTGCCAGCAGATTAACAGGGCGCTCAGATAGCAATCAGCCCCAGCATTTT
TRBD1	TRBV4-1	-	TRBJ2-7	15	CASSQGAGGYYEQYF	TGCGCCAGCAGCCAAGGGGCAGGGGGCTACTACGAGCAGTACTTC
TRBD1	TRBV4-1	-	TRBJ2-1	17	CASSQSRQGRSYNEQFF	TGCGCCAGCAGCCAATCCCGACAGGGGCGATCCTACAATGAGCAGTTCTTC